In its sample, the clone carrying this TCR beta chain was seen many times. This CDR3 is 16 amino acids long. Trimming cost V 2 bases and J 0 bases; bases outside gene matches: 5. Germline lookup yields CDR1 MNHEY and CDR2 SVGAGI. This specimen belongs to a study of regulatory T cells in long-lasting Graves disease. Looking at the study overall: Antithyroid drug intake by newly diagnosed Graves' patients had lasted under 3 months.

Specified time point: newly diagnosed GD, antithyroid drugs for less than 3 months. Construction of the TCR library relied on RNA isolated from PBMCs. Patients came from an endocrinology department in Xi'an, China. iRepertoire HTBI primers and Arm-PCR of CDR3 regions built TCR beta libraries. TCRdb passed the multiplex PCR reads through MiXCR, listing each CDR3 protein once. The sample holds some 400,000 distinct CDR3 sequences, about 16% seen once. This same sample was also taken into another study, of T cells in Graves' hyperthyroidism and ophthalmopathy. That source notes: Stable hyperthyroidism: no ophthalmopathy progression over 18 months of follow-up. Orbital computed tomography, thyroid ultrasound, serum thyroxine and TRAb, and clinical symptoms together informed the diagnoses.

V and J are TRBV6-5 and TRBJ2-3, with TRBD2 matching over 7 bases. The sample here was peripheral blood mononuclear cells (PBMCs), taken at new diagnosis, from a patient treated with antithyroid drugs. This TCR came from a woman aged 25-40 years with Graves disease. DNA of the CDR3: TGTGCCAGCAGTTACGGGCCTAGCGGAAGCACAGATACGCAGTATTTT. This codes for CASSYGPSGSTDTQYF.